The 7 T cell receptor beta chains given below trace back to one sample, sequenced in a study of T cell repertoires in cytomegalovirus infection. Their antigen targets remain unknown. TCRdb analysed the reads with MiXCR anew, one entry per CDR3 protein. The sample shows roughly 120,000 distinct CDR3 sequences, 10% of them seen only once. Sequencing was carried out using PBMCs, sequenced either directly or after in vitro stimulation (not recorded which). Receptors were obtained from a human donor in good health (CMV status not recorded). Some clones in this sample may be carry-over from other donors' samples.

This chain joins TRBV27 and TRBJ2-5; TRBD2 agrees at 9 bases. CDR3 size: 16 residues. Germline CDR1 reads MNHEY; CDR2 reads SMNVEV (reference sequence). V was pared by 3 bases and J by 2 bases, with 7 bases of the junction left unmatched. In DNA form, the CDR3 reads TGTGCCAGCAGTTTTAAAAGCGGGAGGAAACAAGAGACCCAGTACTTC. As protein: CASSFKSGRKQETQYF.

This clonotype has a handful of counts. This chain uses TRBV15 with TRBJ1-4; D uncertain. Trimming shortened V by 3 bases and J by 3 bases, and 11 bases separated the two germline ends. Germline V lookup: CDR1 LNHNV, CDR2 YYDKDF (reference sequence). The CDR3 totals 15 residues. This CDR3 reads CATSSSVSPNEKLFF. In nucleotides, the CDR3 is TGTGCCACCAGCAGTTCGGTTTCTCCTAATGAAAAACTGTTTTTT.

The chain has TRBV5-4 and TRBJ2-4, with 8 bases identical to TRBD1. Germline CDR1 reads SGHNT; CDR2 reads YYREEE (reference sequence). After removal of 5 bases from V and 4 bases from J, the junction contained 17 bases not matched to a gene. The CDR3 spans 18 residues. The CDR3 nucleotides are TGTGCCAGCAGTAAAGGACAGGGTATAGAGGGGCCAAAAAACATTCAGTACTTC. This gives the protein CASSKGQGIEGPKNIQYF. Looking up the rest from reference TRBV5-4 and TRBJ2-4 gives the full variable domain: ETGVTQSPTHLIKTRGQQVTLRCSSQSGHNTVSWYQQALGQGPQFIFQYYREEENGRGNFPPRFSGLQFPNYSSELNVNALELDDSALYLCASSKGQGIEGPKNIQYFGAGTRLSVL.

J is TRBJ2-7 and V is TRBV5-1; 9 positions match TRBD1. The junction had 8 bases not matched to a gene; V was cut back by 4 bases and J by 6 bases. CDR1 and CDR2 from the germline V gene are SGHRS and YFSETQ. The CDR3 contains 14 residues. The CDR3 is CASSARDRDGEQYF. CDR3 bases: TGCGCCAGCAGCGCCCGGGACAGGGATGGCGAGCAGTACTTC.

The chain employs TRBV29-1 and TRBJ2-1; D is ambiguous. This CDR3 has 14 amino acids. V was trimmed by 5 bases and J by 4 bases, leaving 15 bases between them. Germline V CDR1 and CDR2: SQVTM, ANQGSEA. In DNA, the CDR3 is TGCAGCGTTCCGGTACTCGCGCCATACAATGAGCAGTTCTTC. Its protein is CSVPVLAPYNEQFF.

CDR3 residues: CASSIFVYNEQFF. CDR3 nucleotides: TGTGCCAGTAGTATATTCGTCTACAATGAGCAGTTCTTC. The V and J genes are TRBV19 and TRBJ2-1; no definite D call. Germline V gene lookup returns CDR1 LNHDA and CDR2 SQIVND (reference sequence). The CDR3 totals 13 residues. With 2 bases removed from V and 3 bases from J, the gap between germline ends came to 5 bases.

This clonotype appeared many times. This rearrangement joins TRBV24-1 to TRBJ2-3; D is undetermined. V lost 1 base to trimming and J lost 0 bases, with 10 bases between them. Germline V gene data show CDR1 as KGHDR and CDR2 as SFDVKD. The CDR3 extends over 16 amino acids. The CDR3 bases are TGTGCCACCAGTGATTTAAAAGGGTTTAGCACAGATACGCAGTATTTT. It yields the protein CATSDLKGFSTDTQYF.